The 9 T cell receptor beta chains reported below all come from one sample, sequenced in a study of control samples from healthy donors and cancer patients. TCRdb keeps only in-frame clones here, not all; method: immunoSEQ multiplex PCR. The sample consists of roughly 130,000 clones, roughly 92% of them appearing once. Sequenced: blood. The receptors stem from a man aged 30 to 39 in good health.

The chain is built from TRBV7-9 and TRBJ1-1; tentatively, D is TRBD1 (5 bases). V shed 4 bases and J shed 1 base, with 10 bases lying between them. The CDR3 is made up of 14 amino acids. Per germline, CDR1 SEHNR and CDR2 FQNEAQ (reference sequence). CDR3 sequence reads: CASSSFDRNTEAFF. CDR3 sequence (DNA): TGTGCCAGCAGCTCATTCGACAGGAACACTGAAGCTTTCTTT.

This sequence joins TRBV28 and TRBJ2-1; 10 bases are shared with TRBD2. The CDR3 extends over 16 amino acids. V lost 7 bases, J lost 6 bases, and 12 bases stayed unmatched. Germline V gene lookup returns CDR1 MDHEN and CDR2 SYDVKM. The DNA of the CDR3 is TGTGCCAGCACTAAACAAGCGGGAGGGCCGGTCAATGAGCAGTTCTTC. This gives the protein CASTKQAGGPVNEQFF.

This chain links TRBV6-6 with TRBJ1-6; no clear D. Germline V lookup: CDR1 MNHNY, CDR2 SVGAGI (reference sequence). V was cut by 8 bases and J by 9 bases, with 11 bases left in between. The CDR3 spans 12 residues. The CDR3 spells CASALTFSPLHF. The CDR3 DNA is TGTGCCAGCGCTTTGACGTTTTCACCCCTCCACTTT.

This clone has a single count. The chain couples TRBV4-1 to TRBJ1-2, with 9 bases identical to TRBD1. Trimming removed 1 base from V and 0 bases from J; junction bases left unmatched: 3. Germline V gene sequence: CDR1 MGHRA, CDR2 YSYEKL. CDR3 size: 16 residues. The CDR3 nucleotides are TGCGCCAGCAGCCAAGTACAGGGGGCAACTAACTATGGCTACACCTTC. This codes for CASSQVQGATNYGYTF.

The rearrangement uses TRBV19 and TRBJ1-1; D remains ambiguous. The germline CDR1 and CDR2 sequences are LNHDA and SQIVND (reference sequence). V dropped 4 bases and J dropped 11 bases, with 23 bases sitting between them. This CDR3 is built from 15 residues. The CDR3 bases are TGTGCCAGTAGTACCACCCTGACGGAAATGGCCGGGGCTTTCTTT. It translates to CASSTTLTEMAGAFF.

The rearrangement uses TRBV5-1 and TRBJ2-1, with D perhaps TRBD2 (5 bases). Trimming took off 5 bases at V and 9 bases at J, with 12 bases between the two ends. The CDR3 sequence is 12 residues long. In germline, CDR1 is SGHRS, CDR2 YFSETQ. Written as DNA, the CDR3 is TGCGCCAGCAGAGGAACTAGTGTTGAGCAGTTCTTC. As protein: CASRGTSVEQFF.

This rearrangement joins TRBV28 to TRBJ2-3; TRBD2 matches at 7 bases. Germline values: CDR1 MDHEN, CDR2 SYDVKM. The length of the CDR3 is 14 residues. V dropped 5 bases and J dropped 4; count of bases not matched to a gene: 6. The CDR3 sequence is CASSLAGVSDTQYF. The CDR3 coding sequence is TGTGCCAGCAGTCTGGCGGGAGTGTCAGATACGCAGTATTTT.

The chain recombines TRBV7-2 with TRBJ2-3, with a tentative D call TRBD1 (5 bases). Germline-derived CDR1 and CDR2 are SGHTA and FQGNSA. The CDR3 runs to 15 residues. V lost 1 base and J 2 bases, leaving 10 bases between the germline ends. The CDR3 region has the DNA TGTGCCAGCAGCTTAGACAGGAGTGTCACAGATACGCAGTATTTT. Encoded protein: CASSLDRSVTDTQYF.

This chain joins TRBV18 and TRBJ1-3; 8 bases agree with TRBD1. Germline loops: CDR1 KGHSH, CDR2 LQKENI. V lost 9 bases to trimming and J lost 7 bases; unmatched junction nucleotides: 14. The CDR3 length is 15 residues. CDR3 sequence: CASSFSGGARNTIYF. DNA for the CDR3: TGTGCCAGTTCCTTTTCAGGGGGCGCGCGGAACACCATATATTTT.